This T cell receptor (beta chain) is drawn from a study of Ad26.COV2.S vaccination and SARS-CoV-2 variants. Clones were sequenced by immunoSEQ multiplex PCR, and TCRdb holds only the in-frame ones, with some missing. The sample has more than 300,000 clones; around 89% are singletons. Documented treatment: about 20 received Ad26.COV2.S at low or high dose, single or two shots; about five received placebo; per-sample allocation not given. Repertoires come from day 63 after the first vaccine or placebo injection. The sample was peripheral blood, taken in a trial of Ad26.COV2.S vaccine versus placebo. The receptor comes from a person aged 18-60 years who received the Ad26.COV2.S COVID-19 vaccine or a placebo.

This chain's CDR3 is CASTAQGLNTEAFF. The CDR3 nucleotides are TGTGCCAGCACCGCACAGGGCTTGAACACTGAAGCTTTCTTT. This chain joins TRBV6-5 and TRBJ1-1; a possible D gene is TRBD1 (6 bases). Trimming pared 7 bases from V and 0 bases from J, leaving 12 bases between. In germline, CDR1 is MNHEY, CDR2 SVGAGI. The CDR3 consists of 14 residues.